Following are 31 T cell receptor beta chains from one sample sequenced in a study of cytomegalovirus exposure and HLA in healthy donors. Use of 60 Vbeta and 13 Jbeta primers characterized the PCR. Profiled with immunoSEQ multiplex PCR; TCRdb holds only in-frame clones, not every one. Among 150,000 to 200,000 clones listed, 75% to 90% were seen once. Specimen: PBMCs. The receptor set was obtained from a woman aged 18-29 years in good health and CMV-seronegative.

This clone occurred once. The V and J genes are TRBV29-1 and TRBJ2-3; 12 bases map to TRBD2. Germline trimming cut 7 bases from V and 4 bases from J; bases unmatched to any gene: 6. The CDR3 covers 14 residues. The germline V gene encodes CDR1 SQVTM and CDR2 ANQGSEA. CDR3 loop: CSAKLAGGPDTQYF. In DNA, the CDR3 is TGCAGCGCCAAACTAGCGGGGGGACCAGATACGCAGTATTTT.

The chain has TRBV5-1 and TRBJ2-1; D may be TRBD2 (6 bases). In germline, CDR1 is SGHRS, CDR2 YFSETQ. CDR3 length: 16 residues. Between the trimmed V and J ends, which lost 0 bases and 3 bases, there was a span of 13 bases. Here the CDR3 reads CASSLVFRGNYNEQFF. The CDR3 DNA is TGCGCCAGCAGCTTGGTATTTCGCGGGAACTACAATGAGCAGTTCTTC.

The table lists this clone with a few counts. The chain joins TRBV6-1 to TRBJ1-2; D unclear. Trimming took 6 bases from V and 2 from J, leaving 7 bases between them. The CDR3 is made up of 12 amino acids. Germline-derived CDR1 and CDR2 are MNHNS and SASEGT. This chain's CDR3 is CASSTINYGYTF. Written as DNA, the CDR3 is TGTGCCAGCAGCACAATAAACTATGGCTACACCTTC.

V and J are TRBV2 and TRBJ2-3, with D perhaps TRBD1 (6 bases). The germline CDR1 and CDR2 sequences are SNHLY and FYNNEI. This CDR3 spans 15 amino acids. V gave up 6 bases and J gave up 1 base, with 14 bases separating them. The CDR3 is CASRSRDIRTDTQYF. Written as DNA, the CDR3 is TGTGCCAGCAGGTCTCGGGACATACGCACAGATACGCAGTATTTT.

The V gene is TRBV25-1, the J gene TRBJ2-7; D may be TRBD1 (5 bases). CDR3 length equals 15 residues. Germline lookup yields CDR1 MGHDK and CDR2 SYGVNS. The V gene lost 1 base and the J gene lost 2 bases, with 12 bases spanning the gap. CDR3 nucleotide sequence: TGTGCCAGCAGTGAATCAGGGTCCCAGACCTACGAGCAGTACTTC. Translation: CASSESGSQTYEQYF.

The V and J genes are TRBV5-6 and TRBJ2-7; no clear D. Trimming cost V 2 bases and J 7 bases, with 7 bases left between them. This CDR3 has 11 residues. Germline assignment: CDR1 SGHDT and CDR2 YYEEEE. CDR3 in DNA: TGTGCCAGCAGCTTATGGCAGGAGCAGTACTTC. Protein: CASSLWQEQYF.

V gene TRBV4-1 combines with J gene TRBJ1-3; 7 bases map to TRBD1. CDR3 length: 16 amino acids. The germline V gene has CDR1 MGHRA and CDR2 YSYEKL. The J segment lost 5 bases and the V segment lost 0 bases, leaving 7 bases of the junction unmatched. The CDR3: CASSQDNRDSRNTIYF. In DNA, the CDR3 is TGCGCCAGCAGCCAAGATAACCGGGACAGTAGAAACACCATATATTTT.

The V gene is TRBV5-1, the J gene TRBJ2-2, with 7 bases identical to TRBD1. Germline V gives CDR1 SGHRS, CDR2 YFSETQ. V was clipped by 4 bases and J by 0 bases; unmatched bases: 3. This CDR3 is built from 15 residues. The CDR3 loop reads CASSGTASNTGELFF. The CDR3 DNA reads TGCGCCAGCAGCGGGACAGCCTCGAACACCGGGGAGCTGTTTTTT.

V is TRBV10-2 and J is TRBJ1-1; D unclear. Trimming cost V 7 bases and J 1 base, with 10 bases left between them. Germline CDR1 WSHSY, CDR2 SAAADI. There are 13 residues in the CDR3. For the CDR3, the DNA is TGCGCCAGCATCTCTGCCGGGAACACTGAAGCTTTCTTT. As protein: CASISAGNTEAFF.

CDR3 sequence: CATAGQGYNEQFF. The DNA for the CDR3 is TGTGCCACTGCCGGACAGGGCTACAATGAGCAGTTCTTC. The chain joins TRBV19 to TRBJ2-1; 8 bases fit TRBD1. After removal of 10 bases from V and 3 bases from J, the junction contained 5 bases not matched to a gene. Germline loops: CDR1 LNHDA, CDR2 SQIVND (reference sequence). The length of the CDR3 is 13 residues.

This chain connects TRBV18 to TRBJ2-4; 7 nucleotides align to TRBD1. This CDR3 has 13 amino acids. The V gene's germline CDR1 is KGHSH and CDR2 LQKENI. The J segment lost 4 bases and the V segment lost 5 bases, leaving 2 bases of the junction unmatched. This CDR3 is CASSGDSKNIQYF. CDR3 coding DNA: TGTGCCAGCTCAGGGGACAGTAAAAACATTCAGTACTTC.

V gene TRBV6-6 combines with J gene TRBJ1-5; 10 nucleotides match TRBD1. CDR3 length: 15 residues. V was pared by 6 bases and J by 5 bases, with 7 bases of the junction left unmatched. CDR1 MNHNY and CDR2 SVGAGI come from the germline V gene (reference sequence). CDR3 sequence reads: CASSDDRGHHQPQHF. CDR3 nucleotides: TGTGCCAGCAGCGACGACAGGGGGCATCATCAGCCCCAGCATTTT.

This chain links TRBV12-5 with TRBJ2-5, with D unresolved. The DNA matches TRBJ2-7 better at its end, which makes the J call doubtful. The CDR3 sequence is 12 residues long. Germline assignment: CDR1 LGHNT and CDR2 FRNRAP. CDR3 region: CASGLSALEQYF. In DNA form, the CDR3 reads TGTGCTAGTGGTTTATCTGCCCTCGAGCAGTACTTC.

The chain uses TRBV10-2 and TRBJ2-1; 8 bases match TRBD2. Germline V gene lookup returns CDR1 WSHSY and CDR2 SAAADI. With 3 bases clipped from V and 4 bases from J, the junction kept 2 bases outside the gene matches. The CDR3 has 14 amino acids. Here the CDR3 DNA reads TGCGCCAGCAGTGAACAGCGGGAGTACAATGAGCAGTTCTTC. Protein sequence: CASSEQREYNEQFF.

The genes are TRBV21-1 and TRBJ1-1. TRBV21-1 is listed as a pseudogene. This CDR3 has 14 residues. In DNA, the CDR3 is TGTGCCAGCAGCAAAGCGGAGGGTCCGACTGAAGCTTTCTTT. This sequence encodes CASSKAEGPTEAFF.

This clone was picked up one time. The genes are TRBV7-9 and TRBJ2-5; 7 nucleotides match TRBD1. The germline V gene has CDR1 SEHNR and CDR2 FQNEAQ (reference sequence). Losses at the gene ends were 4 bases for V and 4 bases for J; bases not matched to a gene: 9. The CDR3 runs to 15 residues. This chain's CDR3 is CASSSTGTMGETQYF. The CDR3 DNA follows: TGTGCCAGCAGCTCGACAGGGACGATGGGAGAGACCCAGTACTTC.

This clone was counted a single time. The chain couples TRBV6-1 to TRBJ1-6; no definite D call. V was cut by 3 bases and J by 9 bases, with 9 bases left in between. The CDR3 totals 13 residues. Germline V lookup: CDR1 MNHNS, CDR2 SASEGT. CDR3 residues: CASSDLPSSPLHF. CDR3 nucleotide sequence: TGTGCCAGCAGTGATCTTCCCAGTTCACCCCTCCACTTT.

This CDR3 reads CASSPGMVDSPLHF. The CDR3 coding sequence is TGTGCCAGCAGTCCGGGGATGGTTGATTCACCCCTCCACTTT. J is TRBJ1-6 and V is TRBV28, with unresolved D. V was trimmed by 5 bases and J by 8 bases, leaving 13 bases between them. This CDR3 is 14 amino acids long. Germline CDR1 and CDR2: MDHEN and SYDVKM.

This clone was detected only a few times. This sequence joins TRBV6-5 and TRBJ1-2; possible D gene TRBD1, 6 bases. Trimming took off 6 bases at V and 2 bases at J, with 13 bases between the two ends. Germline V gene sequence: CDR1 MNHEY, CDR2 SVGAGI. The CDR3 loop spans 14 amino acids. CDR3 sequence (DNA): TGTGCCAGCAGCCCCGGACAGAGCAACTATGGCTACACCTTC. Amino acids: CASSPGQSNYGYTF.

V gene TRBV5-1 combines with J gene TRBJ2-7; D is undetermined. This CDR3 has 17 residues. Per germline, CDR1 SGHRS and CDR2 YFSETQ. The V end lost 0 bases, the J end lost 3 bases, and 19 bases lay between the germline ends. The DNA for the CDR3 is TGCGCCAGCAGCTTGGGGTCTACACTTGGTTCGGGCTACGAGCAGTACTTC. This gives the protein CASSLGSTLGSGYEQYF.

This clone came up a few times. The J gene is TRBJ2-5, the V gene TRBV5-1, with 7 bases that match TRBD2. Germline V CDR1 and CDR2: SGHRS, YFSETQ. The CDR3 has 14 amino acids. With 4 bases clipped from V and 1 base from J, the junction kept 4 bases outside the gene matches. CDR3 region: CASSLTSAQETQYF. The CDR3 region has the DNA TGCGCCAGCAGCCTCACTAGCGCCCAAGAGACCCAGTACTTC.

V gene TRBV6-5 combines with J gene TRBJ2-3; TRBD1 matches 7 bases. V shed 6 bases and J 0 bases; nucleotides not matched to a gene: 6. The germline V gene encodes CDR1 MNHEY and CDR2 SVGAGI. The CDR3 is 15 amino acids. As DNA, the CDR3 is TGTGCCAGCAGCCCGGACAGGACCAGCACAGATACGCAGTATTTT. Residues: CASSPDRTSTDTQYF.

The genes are TRBV6-6 and TRBJ2-3, with 9 positions matching TRBD2. V lost 4 bases to trimming and J lost 2 bases; unmatched junction nucleotides: 4. This CDR3 has 15 residues. Germline V CDR1 and CDR2: MNHNY, SVGAGI (reference sequence). CDR3 bases: TGTGCCAGCAGTTTCCTAGCGGGGATCACAGATACGCAGTATTTT. It encodes CASSFLAGITDTQYF.

The CDR3 spells CAWSGGQVSNTGELFF. Written as DNA, the CDR3 is TGTGCCTGGAGTGGAGGACAGGTTTCGAACACCGGGGAGCTGTTTTTT. This chain joins TRBV30 and TRBJ2-2; 7 nucleotides agree with TRBD1. Germline V lookup: CDR1 GTSNPN, CDR2 SVGIG (reference sequence). V was pared by 1 base and J by 0 bases, with 5 bases of the junction left unmatched. The length of the CDR3 is 16 residues.

J is TRBJ2-1 and V is TRBV5-1; 9 bases are shared with TRBD2. Germline CDR1 is SGHRS and CDR2 is YFSETQ. The CDR3 spans 19 residues. V shed 4 bases, J shed 0 bases, and the junction held 14 bases outside the gene matches. The CDR3: CASSRRGSGRSSSYNEQFF. As DNA, the CDR3 is TGCGCCAGCAGCCGTCGGGGGAGCGGGAGGTCTAGCTCCTACAATGAGCAGTTCTTC.

This chain links TRBV6-1 with TRBJ2-7, with 8 bases matching TRBD1. This CDR3 is built from 15 residues. Germline values: CDR1 MNHNS, CDR2 SASEGT. The junction had 8 bases not matched to a gene; V was cut back by 5 bases and J by 2 bases. The CDR3 coding sequence is TGTGCCAGCAGTTTTAAGGACAGGGTCACCTACGAGCAGTACTTC. This codes for CASSFKDRVTYEQYF.

The gene calls are TRBV10-3 and TRBJ1-2, with a possible D match to TRBD1 (6 bases). The CDR3 sequence is 16 residues long. CDR1 is ENHRY, CDR2 SYGVKD, per germline. V dropped 5 bases and J dropped 8 bases, with 24 bases sitting between them. The CDR3 DNA is TGTGCCATCAGTTCTCAGGGGAGAGCTTCTTGGGGCGGCTACACCTTC. Amino acids: CAISSQGRASWGGYTF.

The V call is TRBV29-1, the J call TRBJ1-2, with D perhaps TRBD1 (5 bases). Per germline, CDR1 SQVTM and CDR2 ANQGSEA. V was pared by 5 bases and J by 4 bases, with 20 bases between. This CDR3 spans 15 amino acids. CDR3 in amino acids: CSVPPTPGLGYGYTF. The CDR3 coding sequence is TGCAGCGTTCCCCCAACCCCAGGGCTCGGCTATGGCTACACCTTC.

The J gene is TRBJ2-7, the V gene TRBV5-6, with 11 nucleotides matching TRBD1. V shed 1 base, J shed 3 bases, and the junction held 3 bases outside the gene matches. The CDR3 consists of 15 residues. Germline V gene sequence: CDR1 SGHDT, CDR2 YYEEEE. DNA for the CDR3: TGTGCCAGCAGCTTGTGGACAGGGGGCAACTACGAGCAGTACTTC. This translates into CASSLWTGGNYEQYF.

The genes are TRBV4-2 and TRBJ2-7; 10 bases match TRBD2. V lost 0 bases, J lost 4 bases, and 6 bases stayed unmatched. CDR1 and CDR2 from the germline V gene are LGHNA and YNFKEQ. The CDR3 has 16 residues. The CDR3 nucleotides are TGTGCCAGCAGCCAAGATACGGCTAGCGGGAGTTACGAGCAGTACTTC. It codes for CASSQDTASGSYEQYF.

The gene calls are TRBV5-6 and TRBJ1-6; 7 bases line up with TRBD1. The trim removed 4 bases at V and 6 bases at J, leaving 4 bases unmatched. The CDR3 runs 14 residues. Germline V CDR1 and CDR2: SGHDT, YYEEEE. The CDR3 nucleotides are TGTGCCAGCAGCATCGGGACAGCTAATTCACCCCTCCACTTT. It yields the protein CASSIGTANSPLHF.